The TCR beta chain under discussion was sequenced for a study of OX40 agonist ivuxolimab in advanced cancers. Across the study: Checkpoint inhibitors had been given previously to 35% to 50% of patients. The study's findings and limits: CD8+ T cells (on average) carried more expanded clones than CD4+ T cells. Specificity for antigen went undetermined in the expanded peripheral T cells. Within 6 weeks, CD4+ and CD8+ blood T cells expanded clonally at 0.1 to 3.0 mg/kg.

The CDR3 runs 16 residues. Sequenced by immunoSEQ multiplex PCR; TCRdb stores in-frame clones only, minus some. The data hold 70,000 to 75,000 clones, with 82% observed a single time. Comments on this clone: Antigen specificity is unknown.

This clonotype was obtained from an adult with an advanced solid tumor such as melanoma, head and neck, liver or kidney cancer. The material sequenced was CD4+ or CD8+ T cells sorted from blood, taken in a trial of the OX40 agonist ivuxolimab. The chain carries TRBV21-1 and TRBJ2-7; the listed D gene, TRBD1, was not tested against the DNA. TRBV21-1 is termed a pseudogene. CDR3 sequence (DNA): TGTGCCAGCAGCAAAATACCGGGACAGGGGGCATGGGAGCAGTACTTC. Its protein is CASSKIPGQGAWEQYF.